The rows below give T cell receptor beta chains drawn from one sample of a study of blood T cell repertoires in COVID-19. Some clones are missing from TCRdb's copy, which holds only in-frame ones; the method was immunoSEQ multiplex PCR. The sample contains a few hundred thousand clones, 80% to 90% of which appear only once. Material for sequencing was peripheral blood. All receptors derive from a woman in her seventies with COVID-19, enrolled during active disease. The CDR3 runs from the conserved cysteine through the conserved F or W. A D gene is named only where the DNA matches it firmly. A row's size may be missing; if present it is once, few, many or a size class.

clone size,V gene,D gene,J gene,CDR3 protein,CDR3 DNA
NA,TRBV5-4,TRBD1,TRBJ1-6,CASSLIAGTDYNSPLHF,TGTGCCAGCAGCTTAATAGCCGGGACAGACTATAATTCACCCCTCCACTTT
few,TRBV5-6,TRBD2,TRBJ2-1,CASSHSGGGEQFF,TGTGCCAGCAGCCACTCGGGGGGGGGCGAGCAGTTCTTC
NA,TRBV4-1,NA,TRBJ1-5,CASSQDVGRPQHF,TGCGCCAGCAGCCAAGATGTCGGGAGGCCCCAGCATTTT
NA,TRBV28,NA,TRBJ1-2,CASSLGGRGYTF,TGTGCCAGCAGTTTGGGGGGGCGCGGCTACACCTTC
few,TRBV15,TRBD1,TRBJ1-5,CATSKETGGAGQPQHF,TGTGCCACCAGCAAGGAAACAGGGGGCGCCGGTCAGCCCCAGCATTTT
NA,TRBV9,NA,TRBJ2-1,CASSVALTNEQFF,TGTGCCAGCAGCGTCGCGCTCACCAATGAGCAGTTCTTC
NA,TRBV14,NA,TRBJ2-2,CASSPHYLGTTGELFF,TGTGCCAGCAGCCCACACTACCTAGGGACTACCGGGGAGCTGTTTTTT
NA,TRBV5-6,TRBD1,TRBJ2-6,CASSWGTAAGANVLTF,TGTGCCAGCAGCTGGGGGACAGCCGCTGGGGCCAACGTCCTGACTTTC
NA,TRBV11-3,NA,TRBJ2-7,CASSLGRTRPGYEQYF,TGTGCCAGCAGCTTAGGCCGGACTCGCCCTGGCTACGAGCAGTACTTC
NA,TRBV3-1/TRBV3-2,TRBD2,TRBJ2-3,CASSLRLAGSTDTQYF,TGTGCCAGCAGCCTACGACTAGCGGGGAGCACAGATACGCAGTATTTT
NA,TRBV28,TRBD2,TRBJ2-1,CASSTPGLPNNEQFF,TGTGCCAGCAGTACTCCGGGACTACCAAACAATGAGCAGTTCTTC
few,TRBV7-9,NA,TRBJ1-6,CASSYPPGSSYNSPLHF,TGTGCCAGCAGCTACCCCCCTGGGAGCTCCTATAATTCACCCCTCCACTTT
NA,TRBV4-2,TRBD1,TRBJ2-1,CASSQGQGGNEQFF,TGTGCCAGCAGCCAAGGACAGGGTGGCAATGAGCAGTTCTTC
NA,TRBV11-3,NA,TRBJ2-5,CASSPPDSPLETQYF,TGTGCCAGCAGCCCGCCGGACAGTCCCTTGGAGACCCAGTACTTC
NA,TRBV5-1,TRBD2,TRBJ2-7,CASSYGLGTTTYEQYF,TGCGCCAGCAGCTACGGACTAGGAACCACGACCTACGAGCAGTACTTC
NA,TRBV28,TRBD2,TRBJ2-7,CASSLWRTSADEQYF,TGTGCCAGCAGTTTATGGAGGACTAGCGCGGACGAGCAGTACTTC
NA,TRBV11-3,NA,TRBJ1-6,CASSVQGSSYNSPLHF,TGTGCCAGCAGTGTTCAGGGGAGCTCCTATAATTCACCCCTCCACTTT
NA,TRBV6-6,TRBD2,TRBJ2-5,CASSPLAGETQYF,TGTGCCAGCAGTCCCCTAGCGGGAGAGACCCAGTACTTC
NA,TRBV4-2,NA,TRBJ2-3,CASSQAPSRDWQTDTQYF,TGTGCCAGCAGCCAAGCCCCTTCCCGGGACTGGCAAACAGATACGCAGTATTTT
once,TRBV19,NA,TRBJ2-7,CASSIGGARTYEQYF,TGTGCCAGTAGTATCGGAGGGGCCAGAACCTACGAGCAGTACTTC
NA,TRBV11-3,NA,TRBJ2-1,CASSLEARGPSYNEQFF,TGTGCCAGCAGCTTAGAAGCCAGGGGACCTTCCTACAATGAGCAGTTCTTC
NA,TRBV28,NA,TRBJ2-7,CASSFLGLSSYEQYF,TGTGCCAGCAGTTTCCTAGGTCTTAGCTCCTACGAGCAGTACTTC
NA,TRBV2,NA,TRBJ1-6,CASLFREVNSPLHF,TGTGCCAGCCTATTCCGGGAGGTCAATTCACCCCTCCACTTT
NA,TRBV7-3,NA,TRBJ2-3,CASSLGGTDTQYF,TGTGCCAGCAGCTTGGGAGGAACAGATACGCAGTATTTT
NA,TRBV5-4,NA,TRBJ2-2,CASSLGGGTNTGELFF,TGTGCCAGCAGCTTGGGAGGCGGGACTAACACCGGGGAGCTGTTTTTT
NA,TRBV27,NA,TRBJ2-5,CATSREFGETQYF,TGTGCCACCTCAAGGGAGTTCGGAGAGACCCAGTACTTC
NA,TRBV7-9,TRBD1,TRBJ1-4,CASSTRQGREKLFF,TGTGCCAGCAGCACCCGACAGGGGCGGGAAAAACTGTTTTTT
NA,TRBV9,NA,TRBJ2-5,CASSVAVGAGETQYF,TGTGCCAGCAGCGTAGCTGTTGGGGCAGGGGAGACCCAGTACTTC
NA,TRBV11-2,TRBD1,TRBJ2-7,CASSLEEGTGAPSYEQYF,TGTGCCAGCAGCTTAGAGGAAGGGACAGGGGCCCCTTCCTACGAGCAGTACTTC
NA,TRBV6-5,TRBD1,TRBJ2-7,CASSRVGQGRYEQYF,TGTGCCAGCAGCCGTGTGGGACAGGGGAGGTACGAGCAGTACTTC
once,TRBV19,TRBD1,TRBJ2-7,CASSRTGDLEQYF,TGTGCCAGTAGCCGGACAGGGGATCTCGAGCAGTACTTC
NA,TRBV28,TRBD1,TRBJ2-1,CASSETGTGGSNEQFF,TGTGCCAGCAGTGAAACCGGGACAGGGGGCTCCAATGAGCAGTTCTTC
NA,TRBV19,TRBD2,TRBJ2-5,CASRNWGGDQETQYF,TGTGCCAGTAGGAATTGGGGGGGGGACCAAGAGACCCAGTACTTC
NA,TRBV20-1,NA,TRBJ2-5,CSASPFGGTQYF,TGCAGTGCTAGTCCATTCGGGGGGACCCAGTACTTC
NA,TRBV7-8,TRBD2,TRBJ2-1,CASRRLAGGNNEQFF,TGTGCCAGCAGACGTTTAGCGGGAGGGAACAATGAGCAGTTCTTC
NA,TRBV19,NA,TRBJ1-1,CASSGGTEAFF,TGTGCCAGTAGTGGGGGGACTGAAGCTTTCTTT
NA,TRBV7-2,NA,TRBJ1-6,CASIPGQHNSPLHF,TGTGCCAGCATCCCGGGACAACATAATTCACCCCTCCACTTT
NA,TRBV28,TRBD1,TRBJ1-5,CASTLGQGNQPQHF,TGTGCCAGCACTCTGGGACAGGGCAATCAGCCCCAGCATTTT
NA,TRBV19,NA,TRBJ1-4,CASSSALELFF,TGTGCCAGTAGTTCCGCGTTGGAACTGTTTTTT
NA,TRBV18,NA,TRBJ1-1,CASSPNQGGVNTEAFF,TGTGCCAGCTCACCGAACCAGGGAGGCGTGAACACTGAAGCTTTCTTT
NA,TRBV5-1,TRBD2,TRBJ2-1,CASSRTSGGHNEQFF,TGCGCCAGCAGCCGTACTAGCGGAGGACACAATGAGCAGTTCTTC
NA,TRBV28,NA,TRBJ1-2,CASSLLSGAPGGYTF,TGTGCCAGCAGTTTACTTTCAGGGGCCCCTGGTGGCTACACCTTC
NA,TRBV2,TRBD2,TRBJ2-2,CASTQIAGGNTGELFF,TGTGCCAGCACCCAGATAGCGGGAGGGAACACCGGGGAGCTGTTTTTT